This T cell receptor (beta chain) emerged from a study of shared clonotypes between healthy human individuals. Study-wide findings and caveats: The naive CD4 repertoires of several donors were compared, and around 5.1% of clonotypes were shared. Incomplete sequencing of sorted subsets was indicated by rarefaction despite large depth.

A note on this clone: Its target is not known.

Profiled with immunoSEQ multiplex PCR; TCRdb holds only in-frame clones, not every one. The data show some 1.5 million clones, with around 97% seen just once and over 1% held by the top ten. The CDR3 consists of 12 residues. V was cut by 4 bases and J by 8 bases, with 9 bases left in between. Per germline, CDR1 SGHNT and CDR2 YENEEA. The genes are TRBV11-3 and TRBJ2-1; tentative D call: TRBD2 (6 bases). The sequenced sample was naive CD4+ T cells sorted from blood. Subset noted: CD45RA+ positively selected. This receptor was identified in a man under 40 in good health. CDR3 nucleotide sequence: TGTGCCAGCAGCTGGCGGGACCATGAGCAGTTCTTC. Translated: CASSWRDHEQFF.